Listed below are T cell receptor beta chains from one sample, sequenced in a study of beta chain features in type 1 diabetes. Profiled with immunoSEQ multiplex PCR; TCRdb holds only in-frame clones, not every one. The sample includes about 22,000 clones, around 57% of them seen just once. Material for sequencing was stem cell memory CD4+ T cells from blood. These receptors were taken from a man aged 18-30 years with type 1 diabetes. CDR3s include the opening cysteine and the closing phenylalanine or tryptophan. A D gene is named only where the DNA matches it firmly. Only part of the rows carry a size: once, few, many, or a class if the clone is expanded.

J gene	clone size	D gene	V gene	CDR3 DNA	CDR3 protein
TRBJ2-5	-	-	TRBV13	TGTGCCAGCAGCTTAGGAGGAGGGCAGACCCAGTACTTC	CASSLGGGQTQYF
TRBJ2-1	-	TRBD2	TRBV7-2	TGTGCCAGCAGTTTAGGACTAGCGGGGGGTGTCGATGAGCAGTTCTTC	CASSLGLAGGVDEQFF
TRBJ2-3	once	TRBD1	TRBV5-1	TGCGCCAGTGGGACAGGGACAGATACGCAGTATTTT	CASGTGTDTQYF
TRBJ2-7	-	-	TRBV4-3	TGCGCCAGCAGCTCGCATGAGGAGGTCGGTGAGCAGTACTTC	CASSSHEEVGEQYF
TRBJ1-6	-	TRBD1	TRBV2	TGTGCCAGCAGTGCAGGACAGGTCTATAATTCACCCCTCCACTTT	CASSAGQVYNSPLHF
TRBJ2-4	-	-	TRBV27	TGTGCCAGCAGAACAGGGAGCCAGGTTCAGTACTTC	CASRTGSQVQYF
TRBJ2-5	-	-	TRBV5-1	TGCGCCAGCAGCTTTTACACACAAGAGACCCAGTACTTC	CASSFYTQETQYF
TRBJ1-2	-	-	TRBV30	TGTGCCTGGAGCGCTAATAGATATGGCTACACCTTC	CAWSANRYGYTF
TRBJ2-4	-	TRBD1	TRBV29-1	TGCAGCGTGGAGACAGGGGGTGATAACATTCAGTACTTC	CSVETGGDNIQYF
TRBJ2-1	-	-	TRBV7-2	TGTGCCAGCAGAGCCATAGCTGGTTACAATGAGCAGTTCTTC	CASRAIAGYNEQFF
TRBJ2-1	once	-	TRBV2	TGTGCCAGCAGTGAATTGCGGGCCCTCAATGAGCAGTTCTTC	CASSELRALNEQFF
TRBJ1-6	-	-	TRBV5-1	TGCGCCAGCAGCTTGTTACCTCCAGGGGCCCGCTATAATTCACCCCTCCACTTT	CASSLLPPGARYNSPLHF
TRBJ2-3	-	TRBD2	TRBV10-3	TGTGCCATCAGTGAACTAGCGGGAGGGTCAGATACGCAGTATTTT	CAISELAGGSDTQYF
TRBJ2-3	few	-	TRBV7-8	TGTGCCAGCAGCTTAGGTCTTGGCACAGATACGCAGTATTTT	CASSLGLGTDTQYF
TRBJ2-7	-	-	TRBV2	TGTGCCAGCAGTCCCTACTACGAGCAGTACTTC	CASSPYYEQYF
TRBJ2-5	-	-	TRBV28	TGTGCCAGCAGTTTCGTTTCGTTCGGGGAGACCCAGTACTTC	CASSFVSFGETQYF
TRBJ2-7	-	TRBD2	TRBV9	TGTGCCAGCAGCGTAGGCGGGACTACGGATTACGAGCAGTACTTC	CASSVGGTTDYEQYF
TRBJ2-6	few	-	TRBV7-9	TGTGCCAGCAGCTTAACAGGTGCTGGGGCCAACGTCCTGACTTTC	CASSLTGAGANVLTF